This TCR beta chain was recorded in a study of OX40 agonist ivuxolimab in advanced cancers. This CDR3 has 14 residues. Germline assignment: CDR1 SQVTM and CDR2 ANQGSEA. V lost 4 bases to trimming and J lost 2 bases, with 13 bases between them. The method was immunoSEQ multiplex PCR; TCRdb's version includes in-frame clones alone and lacks a portion of them. Of roughly 68,000 clones listed, under 95% are singletons. The origin of this receptor is an adult with an advanced solid tumor such as melanoma, head and neck, liver or kidney cancer. The chain combines TRBV29-1 with TRBJ2-3, with D possibly TRBD2 on 6 matching bases. The sample consisted of CD4+ or CD8+ T cells sorted from blood, taken in a trial of the OX40 agonist ivuxolimab. CDR3 residues: CSVGGEDHTDTQYF. The CDR3, as DNA: TGCAGCGTTGGGGGGGAGGATCACACAGATACGCAGTATTTT.